Below, 20 T cell receptor beta chains from the same sample are listed, as sequenced in a study of T-cell memory formation after mild COVID-19. TCRdb itself ran the 5' RACE reads through MiXCR, one entry per CDR3 protein. The sample shows approximately 46,000 distinct CDR3 sequences, about 12% of them seen only once. The sequenced sample was PBMCs or a T cell subset sorted from them (not recorded which). Receptors originate from a man aged 18 to 29 who had mild COVID-19 (a few samples of this study predate the infection). Cell type and time point are not known.

This clonotype appeared a single time. The chain links TRBV20-1 to TRBJ2-7, with D possibly matching TRBD1 (6 bases). This CDR3 is built from 12 residues. Trimming removed 5 bases from V and 1 base from J, with 9 bases in between. Germline CDR1 reads DFQATT; CDR2 reads SNEGSKA (reference sequence). For the CDR3, the DNA is TGCAGTGCTGCACAGGGTTCCTACGAGCAGTACTTC. It encodes CSAAQGSYEQYF.

CDR3 coding DNA: TGTGCCAGCAGTGAAAAGGAGTACACTGAAGCTTTCTTT. Its translation: CASSEKEYTEAFF. The chain employs TRBV6-4 and TRBJ1-1; D is unclear. CDR3 size: 13 residues. Germline V gene data show CDR1 as MRHNA and CDR2 as SNTAGT. Trimming took off 3 bases at V and 3 bases at J, with 8 bases between the two ends.

V and J are TRBV7-2 and TRBJ1-3; the D gene is possibly TRBD1 (5 bases). Germline assignment: CDR1 SGHTA and CDR2 FQGNSA. Trimming shortened V by 5 bases and J by 4 bases, and 15 bases separated the two germline ends. The CDR3 covers 15 residues. CDR3 bases: TGTGCCAGCAGCCAAGTGGCGGGACGAGGAAACACCATATATTTT. It codes for CASSQVAGRGNTIYF.

A few counts support this clonotype. The chain uses TRBV7-2 and TRBJ2-3, with D possibly being TRBD1 (6 bases). In germline, CDR1 is SGHTA, CDR2 FQGNSA. This CDR3 has 14 amino acids. Deletions cut 1 base from V and 4 bases from J, with 9 bases between. The CDR3 spells CASSLDRVADTQYF. In DNA form, the CDR3 reads TGTGCCAGCAGCTTAGACAGGGTGGCAGATACGCAGTATTTT.

This clonotype was picked up a small number of times. The J gene is TRBJ1-6, the V gene TRBV6-2 or TRBV6-3, with D possibly being TRBD1 (6 bases). Germline V gene data show CDR1 as MNHEY and CDR2 as SVGEGT. The CDR3 runs to 17 residues. V lost 2 bases, J lost 3 bases, and 14 bases lay in between. The CDR3 DNA reads TGTGCCAGCAGTTACCGGGTGCGGACAGACTATAATTCACCCCTCCACTTT. It yields the protein CASSYRVRTDYNSPLHF.

This sequence joins TRBV2 and TRBJ1-1; D may be TRBD1 (6 bases). There are 15 residues in the CDR3. V shed 7 bases and J shed 1 base, with 16 bases lying between them. Germline CDR1 is SNHLY and CDR2 is FYNNEI. The CDR3, as DNA: TGTGCCAGCACTCTCCTGGGGGCAGGGAACACTGAAGCTTTCTTT. Encoded protein: CASTLLGAGNTEAFF.

V usage is TRBV3-1 and J usage is TRBJ1-2; a weak D match, TRBD1 (5 bases). Germline V gene data show CDR1 as LGHDT and CDR2 as YNNKEL (reference sequence). This CDR3 is 16 amino acids long. V was trimmed by 1 base and J by 1 base, leaving 13 bases between them. The chain's CDR3 is CASSQAPGGVNYGYTF. CDR3 nucleotide sequence: TGTGCCAGCAGCCAAGCGCCCGGGGGAGTTAACTATGGCTACACCTTC.

This clonotype was observed a few times. The chain has TRBV11-2 and TRBJ2-5, with TRBD2 matching 10 bases. Trimming at V came to 2 bases and at J to 2 bases, leaving 5 bases not matched to a gene. Germline V gene lookup returns CDR1 SGHAT and CDR2 FQNNGV. The length of the CDR3 is 16 residues. The CDR3 protein is CASSLNTAGGQETQYF. The CDR3 nucleotides are TGTGCCAGCAGCTTAAATACAGCGGGGGGGCAAGAGACCCAGTACTTC.

This clonotype was recorded a few times. J is TRBJ2-5 and V is TRBV4-3; the D is unclear. CDR3 length: 21 residues. Germline-derived CDR1 and CDR2 are LGHNA and YSLEER. V was cut by 0 bases and J by 3 bases, with 29 bases left in between. CDR3 region: CASSQEIWAATMNFGKETQYF. CDR3 bases: TGCGCCAGCAGCCAAGAAATCTGGGCGGCCACAATGAATTTTGGTAAAGAGACCCAGTACTTC.

Regarding this clonotype: A much bigger clone sits one base away, suggesting this may be a read error. This CDR3 fails to terminate in the conserved phenylalanine or tryptophan, so it likely reflects a read error. The V gene is TRBV5-1, the J gene TRBJ2-7; 9 bases are a match to TRBD2. The CDR3 covers 15 residues. Germline assignment: CDR1 SGHRS and CDR2 YFSETQ. The ends lost 3 bases at V and 3 bases at J; junction bases unmatched: 7. The CDR3 protein is CASSWDSGGSYEQYL. The CDR3 coding sequence is TGCGCCAGCAGCTGGGATAGCGGGGGCAGCTACGAGCAGTACTTA.

This clonotype was observed many times. V is TRBV30 and J is TRBJ2-5; a weak D match, TRBD1 (6 bases). The CDR3 runs to 12 residues. V was trimmed by 0 bases and J by 5 bases, leaving 7 bases between them. Germline CDR1 is GTSNPN and CDR2 is SVGIG (reference sequence). The CDR3 region is CAWSVQGETQYF. The CDR3 DNA sequence: TGTGCCTGGAGTGTACAGGGTGAGACCCAGTACTTC.

J is TRBJ2-4 and V is TRBV7-2; TRBD1 might be the D (5 bases). The CDR3 length is 15 residues. V was trimmed by 6 bases and J by 3 bases, leaving 15 bases between them. The germline V gene has CDR1 SGHTA and CDR2 FQGNSA. The CDR3 spells CASSAQTGFKNIQYF. As DNA, the CDR3 is TGTGCCAGCAGTGCTCAAACAGGCTTCAAAAACATTCAGTACTTC.

This sequence joins TRBV7-8 and TRBJ1-6; no clear D gene. CDR1 SGHVS and CDR2 FQNEAQ come from the germline V gene. V lost 1 base and J 0 bases, leaving 10 bases between the germline ends. The CDR3 totals 17 residues. The CDR3 coding sequence is TGTGCCAGCAGCTTAGTCGTCCCGAGCTCCTATAATTCACCCCTCCACTTT. This gives the protein CASSLVVPSSYNSPLHF.

The table lists this clonotype with many counts. The J gene is TRBJ1-3, the V gene TRBV20-1; perhaps TRBD1 as D (6 bases). Germline loops: CDR1 DFQATT, CDR2 SNEGSKA (reference sequence). The CDR3 is made up of 14 amino acids. V was shortened by 5 bases and J by 3 bases, with 14 bases between the two germline ends. CDR3 sequence reads: CSASLQGLGNTIYF. In DNA, the CDR3 is TGCAGTGCTTCTCTACAGGGCCTTGGAAACACCATATATTTT.

At least ten counts were recorded for this clonotype. The chain carries TRBV7-9 and TRBJ2-3; D remains unclear. This CDR3 is built from 15 residues. Germline CDR1 is SEHNR and CDR2 is FQNEAQ (reference sequence). Deletions cut 2 bases from V and 0 bases from J, with 9 bases between. CDR3 nucleotide sequence: TGTGCCAGCAGCTTATCGGCTTCGAGCACAGATACGCAGTATTTT. This gives the protein CASSLSASSTDTQYF. Full variable domain (missing parts from reference TRBV7-9 and TRBJ2-3): DTGVSQNPRHKITKRGQNVTFRCDPISEHNRLYWYRQTLGQGPEFLTYFQNEAQLEKSRLLSDRFSAERPKGSFSTLEIQRTEQGDSAMYLCASSLSASSTDTQYFGPGTRLTVL.

This clonotype was observed a few times. This chain uses TRBV20-1 with TRBJ2-1, with D unresolved. Germline values: CDR1 DFQATT, CDR2 SNEGSKA (reference sequence). V was pared by 3 bases and J by 6 bases, with 6 bases between. There are 11 residues in the CDR3. The CDR3 DNA is TGCAGTGCTAGCATCAGCAATGAGCAGTTCTTC. It encodes CSASISNEQFF.

This clonotype has only a few counts. V usage is TRBV19 and J usage is TRBJ1-1, with 9 positions matching TRBD1. CDR3 size: 15 residues. From germline, CDR1 is LNHDA and CDR2 SQIVND (reference sequence). V shed 6 bases, J shed 1 base, and the junction held 6 bases outside the gene matches. The CDR3 DNA sequence: TGTGCCAGTAGCAGACCGGACAGGGGGAACACTGAAGCTTTCTTT. Amino acid sequence: CASSRPDRGNTEAFF.

The genes are TRBV6-4 and TRBJ2-5; the match to TRBD2 covers 10 bases. The germline V gene has CDR1 MRHNA and CDR2 SNTAGT. Germline trimming cut 0 bases from V and 4 bases from J; bases unmatched to any gene: 2. The CDR3 is made up of 15 amino acids. The CDR3 coding sequence is TGTGCCAGCAGTGACTCAGCGGGGGGGCCAGAGACCCAGTACTTC. Amino acids: CASSDSAGGPETQYF.

This clonotype was seen more than once but under ten times. The V gene is TRBV10-1, the J gene TRBJ2-3, with TRBD2 identical over 8 bases. Trimming cost V 5 bases and J 7 bases; bases outside gene matches: 11. The CDR3 totals 15 residues. CDR1 and CDR2 (germline): WNHNN, SYGVQD (reference sequence). The CDR3 is CASSPRAGGSYTQYF. In nucleotides, the CDR3 is TGCGCCAGCAGTCCCCGGGCGGGGGGCTCGTATACGCAGTATTTT.

This clonotype was counted only a few times. The chain is built from TRBV29-1 and TRBJ2-2; 8 positions agree with TRBD2. The CDR3 spans 15 residues. The ends lost 5 bases at V and 3 bases at J; junction bases unmatched: 8. The V gene's germline CDR1 is SQVTM and CDR2 ANQGSEA. CDR3: CSVYFGTSDTGELFF. The CDR3 DNA follows: TGCAGCGTTTACTTCGGGACTAGTGACACCGGGGAGCTGTTTTTT.